This T cell receptor beta chain derives from a study of blood T cell repertoires in COVID-19. Study overall: Samples representing acute and convalescent COVID-19 were sourced from the United States, Italy and Spain. The analysed material was cDNA or gDNA that came from T cells, B-cell-depleted T cells, or PBMCs.

This clone has more than one count but fewer than ten. The CDR3 covers 15 residues. The V gene's germline CDR1 is SGHTA and CDR2 FQGTGA. V lost 1 base to trimming and J lost 2 bases, with 10 bases between them. This table comes from immunoSEQ multiplex PCR, and its TCRdb copy is limited to in-frame clones, with some not included. The sample carries about 150,000 clones, roughly 85% recorded once. Patients at the Seattle site were enrolled during active infection and followed longitudinally. This chain joins TRBV7-3 and TRBJ2-3, with D possibly being TRBD1 (6 bases). Sample: peripheral blood. This TCR came from a woman in her sixties with COVID-19, enrolled during active disease. The CDR3 DNA reads TGTGCCAGCAGCTTAAGGCGGACAGTCACAGATACGCAGTATTTT. This gives the protein CASSLRRTVTDTQYF.